This T cell receptor beta chain was captured in a study of T-cell reconstitution after alpha-beta-depleted transplantation in children. Study-level findings and limits: Where some patients showed high TCRbeta diversity at day 60, it came from recipient T cells and thymic progenitors that had survived. Hyperexpanded clones declined; after one year, newly produced T cells mostly supplied diversity.

TCRbeta library construction was performed incorporating unique molecular identifiers. TCRdb used MiXCR to reprocess the PCR reads, holding one entry per CDR3 protein. This sample has 500,000 to 650,000 distinct CDR3 sequences; 10% to 15% occur once, and the top ten carry 2% to 2.5%. J lost 1 base, V lost 7 bases, and 14 bases had no gene match. The CDR3 loop spans 17 amino acids. Germline-derived CDR1 and CDR2 are LNHDA and SQIVND (reference sequence). A few counts support this clonotype. Antigen: not known. V gene TRBV19 combines with J gene TRBJ2-3, with 7 bases aligning to TRBD2. This clonotype was obtained from a male patient younger than 18 who had a stem cell transplant for acute myeloid leukemia, so the T cells may come from the graft donor. This specimen was PBMCs, mostly from graft donor cells, taken 360 days after TCRalphabeta/CD19-depleted stem cell transplant. CDR3 nucleotide sequence: TGTGCCAGTACCGCGGTGGCGGGAGTTTACGGCACAGATACGCAGTATTTT. It is translated as CASTAVAGVYGTDTQYF.